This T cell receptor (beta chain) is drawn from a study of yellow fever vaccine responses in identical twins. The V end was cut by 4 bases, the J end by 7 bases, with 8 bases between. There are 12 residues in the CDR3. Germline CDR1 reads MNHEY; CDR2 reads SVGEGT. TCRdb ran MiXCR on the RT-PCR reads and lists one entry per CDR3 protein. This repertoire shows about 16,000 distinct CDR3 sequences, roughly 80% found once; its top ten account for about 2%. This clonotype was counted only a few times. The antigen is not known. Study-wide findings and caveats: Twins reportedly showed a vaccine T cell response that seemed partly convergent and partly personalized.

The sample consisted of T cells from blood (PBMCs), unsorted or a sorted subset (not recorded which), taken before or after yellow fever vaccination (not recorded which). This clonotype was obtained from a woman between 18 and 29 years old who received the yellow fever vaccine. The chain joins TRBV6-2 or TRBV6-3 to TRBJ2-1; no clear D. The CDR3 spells CASSLGFNEQFF. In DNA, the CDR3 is TGTGCCAGCAGTTTGGGTTTTAATGAGCAGTTCTTC.